This T cell receptor beta chain originates from a study of cytomegalovirus exposure and HLA in healthy donors. The study's findings and limits: Association of a missense DCLRE1C variant with TCR beta V- and J-gene trimming was reported in a later analysis. Some segments of the V type, notably TRBV6-2 and TRBV6-3, were excluded as indistinguishable.

The CDR3 covers 11 residues. V shed 0 bases and J shed 16 bases, with 10 bases lying between them. The germline V gene encodes CDR1 SEHNR and CDR2 FQNEAQ (reference sequence). The donors were healthy bone marrow donors. Donors had nominal health at sampling but likely had unrecorded immune exposures. Use of 60 Vbeta and 13 Jbeta primers characterized the PCR. The table came from immunoSEQ multiplex PCR; TCRdb's copy has only in-frame clones and leaves some out. The sample records 180,000 or so clones, 76% being singletons. As regards this clone: Its cognate antigen is unknown.

The sequence was obtained from a woman under 40 in good health and CMV-seropositive. This chain joins TRBV7-9 and TRBJ1-3; D unclear. The specimen sequenced was PBMCs. The DNA for the CDR3 is TGTGCCAGCAGCTTAGCTCGGTTTCTCTATTTT. This encodes CASSLARFLYF.